Listed below are T cell receptor beta chains from one sample, sequenced in a study of naive and memory T cell subsets. TCRdb independently ran MiXCR on the UMI-ligation and nested PCR reads; one entry per CDR3 protein. In the table there are 150,000 or so distinct CDR3 sequences, approximately 24% of which are singletons. The material sequenced was naive CD4+ T cells from blood. All receptors derive from a human donor in good health. CDR3s include the opening cysteine and the closing phenylalanine or tryptophan. Each record gives: J gene, V gene, D gene, clone size, CDR3 protein, CDR3 DNA. The D gene is left open where the match is weak. Clone size, where shown, is once, few, many, or a class for clones that have expanded.

j_gene: TRBJ1-4
v_gene: TRBV18
d_gene: .
abundance: many
CDR3aa: CASSREGLTTNEKLFF
CDR3nt: TGTGCCAGTTCACGGGAGGGACTCACAACTAATGAAAAACTGTTTTTT

j_gene: TRBJ2-1
v_gene: TRBV6-6
d_gene: TRBD1
abundance: .
CDR3aa: CASSWPGQSSYNEQFF
CDR3nt: TGTGCCAGCAGTTGGCCGGGACAGAGCTCCTACAATGAGCAGTTCTTC

j_gene: TRBJ2-7
v_gene: TRBV28
d_gene: TRBD2
abundance: .
CDR3aa: CASSLGATSGTYEQYF
CDR3nt: TGTGCCAGCAGTTTAGGTGCGACTAGCGGGACCTACGAGCAGTACTTC

j_gene: TRBJ2-3
v_gene: TRBV9
d_gene: .
abundance: .
CDR3aa: CASRDELSSADTQYF
CDR3nt: TGTGCCAGCAGAGACGAGTTGAGTAGCGCAGATACGCAGTATTTT

j_gene: TRBJ2-7
v_gene: TRBV27
d_gene: TRBD2
abundance: few
CDR3aa: CASSLTREGMEYF
CDR3nt: TGTGCCAGCAGTTTAACACGGGAGGGGATGGAGTACTTC

j_gene: TRBJ2-1
v_gene: TRBV29-1
d_gene: .
abundance: many
CDR3aa: CSVEGGGLGSYNEQFF
CDR3nt: TGCAGCGTTGAGGGAGGGGGTTTGGGCTCCTACAATGAGCAGTTCTTC

j_gene: TRBJ2-3
v_gene: TRBV7-2
d_gene: .
abundance: few
CDR3aa: CASSLMGIATDTQYF
CDR3nt: TGTGCCAGCAGCTTAATGGGTATTGCCACAGATACGCAGTATTTT

j_gene: TRBJ2-1
v_gene: TRBV6-2/TRBV6-3
d_gene: .
abundance: once
CDR3aa: CASSELSGLSYNEQFF
CDR3nt: TGTGCCAGCAGTGAGTTATCTGGATTATCCTACAATGAGCAGTTCTTC

j_gene: TRBJ1-6
v_gene: TRBV18
d_gene: .
abundance: many
CDR3aa: CASSNGLSYNSPLHF
CDR3nt: TGTGCCAGCTCAAACGGGCTCTCCTATAATTCACCCCTCCACTTT

j_gene: TRBJ2-5
v_gene: TRBV7-6
d_gene: .
abundance: many
CDR3aa: CASSLNRANQETQYF
CDR3nt: TGTGCCAGCAGCTTAAACCGGGCCAACCAAGAGACCCAGTACTTC

j_gene: TRBJ2-2
v_gene: TRBV11-2
d_gene: TRBD2
abundance: many
CDR3aa: CASRPTSVTGELFF
CDR3nt: TGTGCCAGCAGACCTACTAGCGTCACCGGGGAGCTGTTTTTT

j_gene: TRBJ1-1
v_gene: TRBV18
d_gene: .
abundance: .
CDR3aa: CASSPPPGQGAFF
CDR3nt: TGTGCCAGCTCACCACCCCCAGGGCAAGGAGCTTTCTTT

j_gene: TRBJ2-1
v_gene: TRBV25-1
d_gene: TRBD2
abundance: .
CDR3aa: CASSDVAGRIHNEQFF
CDR3nt: TGTGCCAGCAGTGATGTAGCGGGACGGATCCACAATGAGCAGTTCTTC

j_gene: TRBJ2-1
v_gene: TRBV28
d_gene: TRBD2
abundance: .
CDR3aa: CASSIAGAGYNEQFF
CDR3nt: TGTGCCAGCAGTATAGCGGGAGCCGGCTACAATGAGCAGTTCTTC

j_gene: TRBJ1-2
v_gene: TRBV3-1
d_gene: .
abundance: .
CDR3aa: CASSIGSSAYGYTF
CDR3nt: TGTGCCAGCAGCATCGGGTCTTCGGCCTATGGCTACACCTTC

j_gene: TRBJ2-1
v_gene: TRBV28
d_gene: .
abundance: many
CDR3aa: CASRILGPMNNEQFF
CDR3nt: TGTGCCAGCAGGATACTGGGACCGATGAACAATGAGCAGTTCTTC